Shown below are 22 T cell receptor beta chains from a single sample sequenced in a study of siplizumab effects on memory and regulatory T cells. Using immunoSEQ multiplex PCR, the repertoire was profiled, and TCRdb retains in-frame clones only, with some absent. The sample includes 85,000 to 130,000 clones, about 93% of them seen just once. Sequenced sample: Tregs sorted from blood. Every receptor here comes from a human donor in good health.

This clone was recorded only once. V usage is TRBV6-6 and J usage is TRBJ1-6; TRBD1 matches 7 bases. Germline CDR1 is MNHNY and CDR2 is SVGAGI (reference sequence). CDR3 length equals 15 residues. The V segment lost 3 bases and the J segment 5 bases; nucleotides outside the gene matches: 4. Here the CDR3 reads CASSYRGQHNSPLHF. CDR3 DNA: TGTGCCAGCAGTTATCGGGGACAGCATAATTCACCCCTCCACTTT.

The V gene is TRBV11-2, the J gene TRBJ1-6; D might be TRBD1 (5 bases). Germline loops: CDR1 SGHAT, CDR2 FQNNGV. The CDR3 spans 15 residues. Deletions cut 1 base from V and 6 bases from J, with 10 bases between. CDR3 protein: CASSLVGGSNSPLHF. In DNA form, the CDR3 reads TGTGCCAGCAGCTTAGTGGGGGGGTCTAATTCACCCCTCCACTTT.

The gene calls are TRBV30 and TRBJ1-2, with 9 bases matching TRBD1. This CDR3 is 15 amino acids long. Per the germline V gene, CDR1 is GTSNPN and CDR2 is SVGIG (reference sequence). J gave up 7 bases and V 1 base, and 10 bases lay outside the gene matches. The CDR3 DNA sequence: TGTGCCTGGAGTGCTGGGGACAGGGAGCAAGGTGGCTACACCTTC. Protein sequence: CAWSAGDREQGGYTF.

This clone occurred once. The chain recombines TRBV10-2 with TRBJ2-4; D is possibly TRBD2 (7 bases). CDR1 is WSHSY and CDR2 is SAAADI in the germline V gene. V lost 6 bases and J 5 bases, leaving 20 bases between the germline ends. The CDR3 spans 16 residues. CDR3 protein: CASRTLGGVGENIQYF. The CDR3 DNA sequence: TGCGCCAGCAGAACCCTAGGGGGGGTCGGGGAAAACATTCAGTACTTC.

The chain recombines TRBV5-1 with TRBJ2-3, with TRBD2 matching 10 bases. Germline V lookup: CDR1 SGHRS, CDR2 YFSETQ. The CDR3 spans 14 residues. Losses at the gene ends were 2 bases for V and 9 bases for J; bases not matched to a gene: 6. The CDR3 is CASSLGLAGETQYF. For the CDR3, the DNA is TGCGCCAGCAGCTTAGGCCTAGCGGGAGAGACGCAGTATTTT.

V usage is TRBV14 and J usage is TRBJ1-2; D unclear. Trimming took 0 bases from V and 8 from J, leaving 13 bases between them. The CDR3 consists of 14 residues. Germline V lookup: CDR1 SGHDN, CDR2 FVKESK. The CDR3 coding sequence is TGTGCCAGCAGCCAAGATGTTAAGGGTTTCGGCTACACCTTC. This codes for CASSQDVKGFGYTF. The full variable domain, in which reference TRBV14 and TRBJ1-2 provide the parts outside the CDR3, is EAGVTQFPSHSVIEKGQTVTLRCDPISGHDNLYWYRRVMGKEIKFLLHFVKESKQDESGMPNNRFLAERTGGTYSTLKVQPAELEDSGVYFCASSQDVKGFGYTFGSGTRLTVV.

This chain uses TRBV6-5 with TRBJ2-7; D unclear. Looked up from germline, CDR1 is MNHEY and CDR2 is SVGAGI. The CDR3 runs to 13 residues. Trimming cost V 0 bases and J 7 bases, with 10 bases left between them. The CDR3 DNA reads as TGTGCCAGCAGTTACTCGATCGGGTCTGAGCAGTACTTC. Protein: CASSYSIGSEQYF.

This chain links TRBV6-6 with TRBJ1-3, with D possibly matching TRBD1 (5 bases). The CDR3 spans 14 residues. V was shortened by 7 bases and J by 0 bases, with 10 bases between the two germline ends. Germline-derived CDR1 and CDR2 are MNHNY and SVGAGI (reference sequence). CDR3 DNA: TGTGCCAGCACCGGACATTCCTCTGGAAACACCATATATTTT. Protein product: CASTGHSSGNTIYF.

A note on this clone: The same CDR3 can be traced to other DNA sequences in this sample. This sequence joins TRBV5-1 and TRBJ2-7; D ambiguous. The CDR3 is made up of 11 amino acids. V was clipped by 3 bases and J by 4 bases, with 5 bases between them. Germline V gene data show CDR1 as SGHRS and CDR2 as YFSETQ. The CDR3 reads CASSSGYEQYF. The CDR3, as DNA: TGCGCCAGCAGCTCCGGTTACGAGCAGTACTTC.

CDR3 protein: CASGRDRRRDNEQFF. Written as DNA, the CDR3 is TGTGCCAGCGGACGGGACAGGCGAAGGGACAATGAGCAGTTCTTC. The rearrangement joins TRBV6-5 to TRBJ2-1; 8 positions agree with TRBD1. The CDR3 spans 15 residues. J lost 5 bases, V lost 8 bases, and 11 bases had no gene match. The germline CDR1 and CDR2 sequences are MNHEY and SVGAGI.

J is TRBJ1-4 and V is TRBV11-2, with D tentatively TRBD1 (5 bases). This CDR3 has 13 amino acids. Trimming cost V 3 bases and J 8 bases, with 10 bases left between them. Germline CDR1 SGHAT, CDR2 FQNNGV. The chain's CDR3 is CASSLATGEKLFF. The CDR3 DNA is TGTGCCAGCAGCTTGGCTACAGGAGAAAAACTGTTTTTT.

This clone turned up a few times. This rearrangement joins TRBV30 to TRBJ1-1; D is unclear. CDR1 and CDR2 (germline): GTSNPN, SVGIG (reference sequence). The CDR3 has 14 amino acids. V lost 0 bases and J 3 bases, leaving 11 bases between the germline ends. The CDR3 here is CAWSVRLVHTEAFF. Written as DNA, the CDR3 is TGTGCCTGGAGTGTCCGGTTGGTGCACACTGAAGCTTTCTTT.

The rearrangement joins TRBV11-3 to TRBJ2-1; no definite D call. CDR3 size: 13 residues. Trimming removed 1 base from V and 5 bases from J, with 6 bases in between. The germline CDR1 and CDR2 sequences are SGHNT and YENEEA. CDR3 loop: CASSLVSHNEQFF. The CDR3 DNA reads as TGTGCCAGCAGCTTAGTGTCCCACAATGAGCAGTTCTTC. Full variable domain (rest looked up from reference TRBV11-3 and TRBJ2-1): EAGVVQSPRYKIIEKKQPVAFWCNPISGHNTLYWYLQNLGQGPELLIRYENEEAVDDSQLPKDRFSAERLKGVDSTLKIQPAELGDSAVYLCASSLVSHNEQFFGPGTRLTVL.

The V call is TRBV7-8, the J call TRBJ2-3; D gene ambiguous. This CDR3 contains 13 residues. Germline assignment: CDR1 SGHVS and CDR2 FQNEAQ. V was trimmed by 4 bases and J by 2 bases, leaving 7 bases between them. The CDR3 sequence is CASSYSPTDTQYF. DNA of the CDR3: TGTGCCAGCAGCTACAGCCCCACAGATACGCAGTATTTT.

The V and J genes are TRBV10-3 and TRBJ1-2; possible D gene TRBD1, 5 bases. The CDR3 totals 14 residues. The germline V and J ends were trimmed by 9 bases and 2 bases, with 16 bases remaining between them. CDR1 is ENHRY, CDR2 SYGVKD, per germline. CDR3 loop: CAIGRDVANYGYTF. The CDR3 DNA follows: TGTGCCATTGGACGGGACGTCGCAAACTATGGCTACACCTTC.

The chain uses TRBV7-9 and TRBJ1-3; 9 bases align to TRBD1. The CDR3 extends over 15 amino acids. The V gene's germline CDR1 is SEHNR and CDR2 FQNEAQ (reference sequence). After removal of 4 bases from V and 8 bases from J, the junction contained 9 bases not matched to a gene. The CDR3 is CASSYTGGSRDTIYF. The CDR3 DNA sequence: TGTGCCAGCAGCTACACAGGGGGCAGTCGAGACACCATATATTTT.

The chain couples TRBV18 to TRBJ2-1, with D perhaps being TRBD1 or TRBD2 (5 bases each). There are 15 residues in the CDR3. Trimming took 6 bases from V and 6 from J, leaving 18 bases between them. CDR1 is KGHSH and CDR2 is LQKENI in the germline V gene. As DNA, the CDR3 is TGTGCCAGCTCTAAGGGACCGGCCCGGCTCAATGAGCAGTTCTTC. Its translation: CASSKGPARLNEQFF.

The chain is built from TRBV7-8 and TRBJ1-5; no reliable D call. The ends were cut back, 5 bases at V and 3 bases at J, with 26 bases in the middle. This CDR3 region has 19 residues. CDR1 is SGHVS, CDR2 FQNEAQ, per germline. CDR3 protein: CASSPHLRNRIGNNQPQHF. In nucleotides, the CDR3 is TGTGCCAGCAGCCCCCATTTGCGAAATCGAATAGGGAACAATCAGCCCCAGCATTTT.

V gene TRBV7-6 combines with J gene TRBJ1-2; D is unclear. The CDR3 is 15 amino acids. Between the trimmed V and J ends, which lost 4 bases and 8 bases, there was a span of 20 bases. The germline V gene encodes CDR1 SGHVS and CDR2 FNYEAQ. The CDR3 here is CASSSTPVPEEGYTF. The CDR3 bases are TGTGCCAGCAGCTCCACCCCGGTCCCTGAGGAGGGCTACACCTTC.

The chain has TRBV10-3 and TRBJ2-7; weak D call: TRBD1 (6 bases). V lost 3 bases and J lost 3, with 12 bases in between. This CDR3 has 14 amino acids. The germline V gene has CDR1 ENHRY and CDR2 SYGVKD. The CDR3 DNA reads TGTGCCATCAGTGAATCGGGACACTACTACGAGCAGTACTTC. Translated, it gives CAISESGHYYEQYF.

CDR3 region: CSVEGRGRADEQYF. CDR3 DNA: TGCAGCGTTGAAGGCAGGGGGCGGGCTGATGAGCAGTACTTC. This rearrangement joins TRBV29-1 to TRBJ2-7, with 8 bases identical to TRBD1. Germline CDR1 is SQVTM and CDR2 is ANQGSEA. The CDR3 covers 14 residues. Trimming at V came to 1 base and at J to 7 bases, leaving 9 bases not matched to a gene.

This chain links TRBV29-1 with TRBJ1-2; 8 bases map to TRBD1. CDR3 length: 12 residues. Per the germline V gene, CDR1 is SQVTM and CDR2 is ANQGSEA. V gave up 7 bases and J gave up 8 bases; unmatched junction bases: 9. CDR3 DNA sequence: TGCAGCGCAGGACAGGGCGAAATCGGCTACACCTTC. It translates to CSAGQGEIGYTF. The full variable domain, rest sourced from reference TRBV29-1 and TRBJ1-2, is SAVISQKPSRDICQRGTSLTIQCQVDSQVTMMFWYRQQPGQSLTLIATANQGSEATYESGFVIDKFPISRPNLTFSTLTVSNMSPEDSSIYLCSAGQGEIGYTFGSGTRLTVV.